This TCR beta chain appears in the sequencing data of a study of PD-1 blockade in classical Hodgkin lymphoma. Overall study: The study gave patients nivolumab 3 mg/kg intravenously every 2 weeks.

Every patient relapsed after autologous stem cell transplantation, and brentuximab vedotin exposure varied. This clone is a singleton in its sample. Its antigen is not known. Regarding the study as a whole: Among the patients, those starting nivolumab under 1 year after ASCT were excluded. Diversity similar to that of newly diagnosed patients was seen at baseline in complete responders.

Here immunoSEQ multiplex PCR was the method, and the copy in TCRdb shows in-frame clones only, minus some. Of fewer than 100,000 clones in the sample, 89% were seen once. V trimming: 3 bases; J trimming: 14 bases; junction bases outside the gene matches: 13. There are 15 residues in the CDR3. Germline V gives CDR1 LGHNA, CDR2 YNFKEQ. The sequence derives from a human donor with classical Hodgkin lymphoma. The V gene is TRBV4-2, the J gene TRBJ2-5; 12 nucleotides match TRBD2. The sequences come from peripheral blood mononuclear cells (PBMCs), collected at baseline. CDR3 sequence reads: CASSHDLAGGPFTYF. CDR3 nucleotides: TGTGCCAGCAGCCATGATCTAGCGGGAGGGCCATTTACCTACTTC.